This is a list of T cell receptor beta chains from one sample in a study of a mutant IDH1 vaccine in newly diagnosed glioma. Their specific antigens are unknown. Sequencing was performed with immunoSEQ multiplex PCR; in TCRdb, only in-frame clones are kept and a portion is missing. The sample records 30,000 to 35,000 clones, about 87% being singletons. The sample was PBMCs, taken from a glioma patient whose treatment included an IDH1 peptide vaccine. These receptors were collected from a woman aged 25-40 years with glioma. CDR3s include the opening cysteine and the closing phenylalanine or tryptophan. Fields, in order: D gene, clone size, CDR3 length, J gene, V gene, CDR3 protein, CDR3 DNA. The D gene is left open where the match is weak. Clone size is given for some rows only: seen once, a few or many times, or a class if the clone is expanded.

NA | NA | 14 | TRBJ1-1 | TRBV18 | CASSWGGLNTEAFF | TGTGCCAGCTCCTGGGGAGGGTTGAACACTGAAGCTTTCTTT
NA | NA | 14 | TRBJ1-5 | TRBV6-5 | CASSYTNIGQPQHF | TGTGCCAGCAGTTACACGAATATAGGTCAGCCCCAGCATTTT
NA | NA | 12 | TRBJ1-2 | TRBV7-8 | CASSLSGDGYTF | TGTGCCAGCAGCTTATCAGGGGATGGCTACACCTTC
NA | few | 15 | TRBJ2-2 | TRBV6-5 | CASSYDSVNTGELFF | TGTGCCAGCAGTTATGACAGTGTTAACACCGGGGAGCTGTTTTTT
NA | NA | 13 | TRBJ1-5 | TRBV27 | CASSPSRYQPQHF | TGTGCCAGCAGTCCCTCGAGATATCAGCCCCAGCATTTT
TRBD2 | once | 14 | TRBJ2-7 | TRBV5-1 | CASSSLAGGLEQYF | TGCGCCAGCAGCTCTCTAGCGGGGGGGCTCGAGCAGTACTTC
TRBD1 | NA | 12 | TRBJ1-1 | TRBV5-1 | CASSLQGTEAFF | TGCGCCAGCAGCCTACAGGGGACTGAAGCTTTCTTT
NA | NA | 15 | TRBJ1-1 | TRBV4-1 | CASSQDIQLNTEAFF | TGCGCCAGCAGCCAAGATATCCAGCTGAACACTGAAGCTTTCTTT
TRBD1 | NA | 15 | TRBJ2-2 | TRBV5-6 | CASSPRTGMAGELFF | TGTGCCAGCAGCCCTAGGACAGGGATGGCCGGGGAGCTGTTTTTT
NA | NA | 14 | TRBJ1-2 | TRBV27 | CASSLGEGVYGYTF | TGTGCCAGCAGTTTAGGCGAGGGGGTCTATGGCTACACCTTC
TRBD1 | NA | 15 | TRBJ2-2 | TRBV5-5 | CASRPVTGLTGELFF | TGTGCCAGCAGGCCCGTGACAGGGTTAACCGGGGAGCTGTTTTTT
NA | NA | 16 | TRBJ1-6 | TRBV4-1 | CASSQEDGLYNSPLHF | TGCGCCAGCAGCCAAGAAGACGGCCTCTATAATTCACCCCTCCACTTT
TRBD2 | NA | 16 | TRBJ2-1 | TRBV7-8 | CASSLPRLAGGGEQFF | TGTGCCAGCAGCCTACCCCGACTAGCGGGGGGAGGAGAGCAGTTCTTC
NA | NA | 13 | TRBJ2-7 | TRBV5-1 | CASSFFGDYEQYF | TGCGCCAGCAGCTTCTTCGGGGACTACGAGCAGTACTTC
NA | NA | 14 | TRBJ1-3 | TRBV7-2 | CASSFRGGSNTIYF | TGTGCCAGCAGCTTTAGGGGGGGGTCAAACACCATATATTTT
TRBD2 | NA | 17 | TRBJ2-2 | TRBV5-6 | CASSLLSSGGDTGELFF | TGTGCCAGCAGCTTGTTAAGTAGCGGGGGAGACACCGGGGAGCTGTTTTTT
TRBD1 | once | 16 | TRBJ1-1 | TRBV5-4 | CASSWDRSPSLFEAFF | TGTGCCAGCAGCTGGGACAGGTCTCCCTCTTTATTCGAAGCTTTCTTT
TRBD1 | NA | 14 | TRBJ1-1 | TRBV7-9 | CASSPRTGMVEAFF | TGTGCCAGCAGCCCCCGGACAGGGATGGTTGAAGCTTTCTTT
NA | NA | 13 | TRBJ2-7 | TRBV5-5 | CASSHPTAYEQYF | TGTGCCAGCAGCCACCCGACAGCCTACGAGCAGTACTTC
NA | NA | 15 | TRBJ2-7 | TRBV4-1 | CASSHSPGQSYEQYF | TGCGCCAGCAGCCACTCCCCCGGACAGAGCTACGAGCAGTACTTC
NA | NA | 14 | TRBJ1-1 | TRBV5-1 | CASSSLRPNTEAFF | TGCGCCAGCAGCTCTCTCCGGCCGAACACTGAAGCTTTCTTT
TRBD1 | once | 14 | TRBJ1-1 | TRBV2 | CASIPGQGNTEAFF | TGTGCCAGCATCCCCGGACAGGGGAACACTGAAGCTTTCTTT
NA | NA | 13 | TRBJ2-7 | TRBV6-5 | CASSYSTGYEQYF | TGTGCCAGCAGTTACTCGACAGGATACGAGCAGTACTTC
TRBD1 | NA | 16 | TRBJ1-1 | TRBV18 | CASSPSQGAVGTEAFF | TGTGCCAGCTCACCATCCCAGGGGGCAGTAGGCACTGAAGCTTTCTTT
NA | NA | 15 | TRBJ1-1 | TRBV19 | CASSAGGRANTEAFF | TGTGCCAGTAGTGCCGGGGGACGGGCGAACACTGAAGCTTTCTTT
TRBD1 | NA | 16 | TRBJ1-5 | TRBV18 | CASSPDRGDSNQPQHF | TGTGCCAGCTCACCGGACAGGGGAGATAGCAATCAGCCCCAGCATTTT
TRBD2 | NA | 15 | TRBJ2-2 | TRBV18 | CASSPLRGDTGELFF | TGTGCCAGCTCACCATTACGGGGGGACACCGGGGAGCTGTTTTTT
NA | NA | 17 | TRBJ2-6 | TRBV7-3 | CASSPTGSGSGANVLTF | TGTGCCAGCAGCCCTACGGGGTCTGGCTCTGGGGCCAACGTCCTGACTTTC
NA | NA | 12 | TRBJ2-2 | TRBV4-1 | CASSQERGELFF | TGCGCCAGCAGCCAAGAACGAGGGGAGCTGTTTTTT
NA | NA | 13 | TRBJ1-2 | TRBV6-5 | CASSYSNLGRGTF | TGTGCCAGCAGTTACAGCAATCTGGGGAGGGGCACCTTC
NA | NA | 15 | TRBJ1-1 | TRBV4-3 | CASSQSGGLGTEAFF | TGCGCCAGCAGCCAAAGCGGGGGGCTCGGCACTGAAGCTTTCTTT
NA | NA | 12 | TRBJ1-2 | TRBV7-8 | CASFGDLYGYTF | TGTGCCAGCTTCGGAGACCTCTATGGCTACACCTTC
NA | NA | 19 | TRBJ1-2 | TRBV6-1 | CASSEAPRGSLSDGYGYTF | TGTGCCAGCAGTGAAGCGCCCCGGGGGAGCCTCTCTGATGGCTATGGCTACACCTTC
NA | few | 15 | TRBJ2-5 | TRBV6-5 | CASTPLRGSAETQYF | TGTGCCAGCACCCCACTACGGGGATCGGCCGAGACCCAGTACTTC
TRBD1 | once | 15 | TRBJ1-5 | TRBV4-1 | CASSQEGQLNQPQHF | TGCGCCAGCAGCCAAGAGGGACAGCTAAATCAGCCCCAGCATTTT
NA | few | 15 | TRBJ1-2 | TRBV18 | CASSPPGRENYGYTF | TGTGCCAGCTCACCACCGGGAAGGGAGAACTATGGCTACACCTTC
NA | NA | 15 | TRBJ2-2 | TRBV2 | CASRADSANTGELFF | TGTGCCAGCAGAGCCGACTCCGCGAACACCGGGGAGCTGTTTTTT
NA | NA | 14 | TRBJ1-6 | TRBV7-9 | CASSTQVYNSPLHF | TGTGCCAGCAGCACTCAGGTTTATAATTCACCCCTCCACTTT
TRBD1 | NA | 14 | TRBJ1-2 | TRBV6-5 | CASSYQQGALGYTF | TGTGCCAGCAGTTACCAACAGGGGGCGCTGGGCTACACCTTC
TRBD2 | NA | 17 | TRBJ2-2 | TRBV4-1 | CASSQESLAGGAGELFF | TGCGCCAGCAGCCAAGAATCCCTAGCGGGGGGCGCCGGGGAGCTGTTTTTT
TRBD1 | NA | 15 | TRBJ2-7 | TRBV2 | CASSVTDRGFHEQYF | TGTGCCAGCAGTGTCACGGACAGGGGATTCCACGAGCAGTACTTC
NA | NA | 16 | TRBJ1-2 | TRBV4-1 | CASSQDRTLLAYGYTF | TGCGCCAGCAGCCAAGACCGGACACTCCTAGCCTATGGCTACACCTTC
NA | NA | 14 | TRBJ1-2 | TRBV19 | CASSIQGHNYGYTF | TGTGCCAGTAGTATACAGGGGCACAACTATGGCTACACCTTC
NA | NA | 15 | TRBJ1-2 | TRBV4-1 | CASSQDIGLSAGYTF | TGCGCCAGCAGCCAAGATATCGGCCTCTCAGCCGGCTACACCTTC
NA | NA | 14 | TRBJ2-7 | TRBV5-4 | CASSLGLASYEQYF | TGTGCCAGCAGCTTGGGGCTAGCGAGCTACGAGCAGTACTTC
TRBD1 | NA | 17 | TRBJ2-7 | TRBV15 | CATSPGQGVAGGHEQYF | TGTGCCACCAGCCCGGGACAGGGGGTCGCTGGGGGCCACGAGCAGTACTTC
TRBD2 | NA | 17 | TRBJ2-3 | TRBV5-1 | CASSPAWRGDSTDTQYF | TGCGCCAGCAGCCCCGCCTGGCGGGGGGATAGCACAGATACGCAGTATTTT
NA | NA | 17 | TRBJ1-4 | TRBV5-6 | CASSARKTDSTNEKLFF | TGTGCCAGCAGCGCACGTAAAACAGATTCAACTAATGAAAAACTGTTTTTT
NA | NA | 14 | TRBJ2-2 | TRBV19 | CASSIDHGTGELFF | TGTGCCAGTAGTATAGATCACGGGACCGGGGAGCTGTTTTTT
NA | NA | 14 | TRBJ1-5 | TRBV7-8 | CASSFGVDNQPQHF | TGTGCCAGCAGCTTCGGGGTGGATAATCAGCCCCAGCATTTT
TRBD1 | NA | 15 | TRBJ1-2 | TRBV4-1 | CASSRPGQGSHGYTF | TGCGCCAGCAGCCGCCCGGGACAGGGTTCACATGGCTACACCTTC
NA | NA | 16 | TRBJ1-1 | TRBV6-5 | CASSYGASDLNTEAFF | TGTGCCAGCAGTTACGGGGCCAGCGATTTGAACACTGAAGCTTTCTTT
NA | NA | 14 | TRBJ1-2 | TRBV7-9 | CASSLDSANYGYTF | TGTGCCAGCAGCTTAGATTCAGCCAACTATGGCTACACCTTC
TRBD1 | NA | 15 | TRBJ1-1 | TRBV5-1 | CASSLDGTGVTEAFF | TGCGCCAGCAGCTTGGATGGGACAGGGGTCACTGAAGCTTTCTTT
NA | NA | 13 | TRBJ2-2 | TRBV5-1 | CASSRTLTGELFF | TGCGCCAGCAGCCGGACCCTCACCGGGGAGCTGTTTTTT
NA | NA | 15 | TRBJ2-5 | TRBV6-5 | CASSYSWDPQETQYF | TGTGCCAGCAGTTACTCGTGGGACCCTCAAGAGACCCAGTACTTC
TRBD2 | NA | 17 | TRBJ2-1 | TRBV5-1 | CASSLVGEGGPYNEQFF | TGCGCCAGCAGCTTGGTCGGGGAGGGAGGCCCCTACAATGAGCAGTTCTTC